This T cell receptor (beta chain) derives from a study of blood T cells in healthy people across ages. The study's findings and limits: Naive CD4+ cells and diversity were both higher in long-lived donors than in aged donors. Percentage of naive T cells showed a strong correlation with TCR beta diversity.

As for this clonotype: Its antigen is unknown.

Per the germline V gene, CDR1 is SGHAT and CDR2 is FQNNGV. This CDR3 is built from 14 residues. Trimming pared 9 bases from V and 1 base from J, leaving 13 bases between. Donors each provided 8 to 10 milliliters of peripheral blood. Together with a sample-barcoded 5' primer, a J-beta primer mix was included in a second PCR lasting about 7 to 11 cycles. TCRdb analysed the 5' RACE reads with MiXCR anew, one entry per CDR3 protein. Among approximately 800,000 distinct CDR3 sequences listed, approximately 55% were seen once. The chain uses TRBV11-2 and TRBJ2-1; D is uncertain. This sequence originates from an elderly man in good health. Specimen: blood. The CDR3 DNA is TGTGCCAGTTCTCGGGCGGTATCCTACAATGAGCAGTTCTTC. It translates to CASSRAVSYNEQFF. The variable domain in full, completed from reference TRBV11-2 and TRBJ2-1, reads EAGVAQSPRYKIIEKRQSVAFWCNPISGHATLYWYQQILGQGPKLLIQFQNNGVVDDSQLPKDRFSAERLKGVDSTLKIQPAKLEDSAVYLCASSRAVSYNEQFFGPGTRLTVL.